Described below is a single T cell receptor beta chain sequence and its context. These data originate in a study of spatial heterogeneity in lung cancer. Stated time point: blood at routine non-recurrence follow-up after resection. Whole RNA, which was extracted from tumor, nontumor lung tissue or frozen PBMC, was sequenced without any cell sorting. TCRdb reanalysed the 5' RACE reads using MiXCR and keeps one entry per CDR3 protein. The repertoire holds approximately 50,000 distinct CDR3 sequences, with less than 9.5% as singletons. Per the germline V gene, CDR1 is MNHEY and CDR2 is SVGEGT. The CDR3 extends over 12 amino acids. The junction had 1 base not matched to a gene; V was cut back by 4 bases and J by 5 bases.

This clonotype originated in a female donor with early-stage non-small cell lung cancer. Sequencing was performed on PBMCs, taken at follow-up. The chain couples TRBV6-2 or TRBV6-3 to TRBJ2-7; 8 positions agree with TRBD2. This CDR3 is CASSSRGDEQYF. The DNA for the CDR3 is TGTGCCAGCAGTTCGCGGGGGGACGAGCAGTACTTC.